This entry concerns a single T cell receptor beta chain. Sequencing was performed with immunoSEQ multiplex PCR; in TCRdb, only in-frame clones are kept and a portion is missing. The table has around 140,000 clones, approximately 89% seen once. CDR1 and CDR2 from the germline V gene are SNHLY and FYNNEI. V dropped 3 bases and J dropped 3 bases, with 8 bases sitting between them. This CDR3 region has 14 residues. The entry originates in a study of blood T cell repertoires in COVID-19. Study context: T cells, B-cell-depleted T cells, or PBMCs supplied cDNA or gDNA.

Sequenced material: peripheral blood. The origin of this receptor is a human donor in a cohort sampled during active COVID-19. This chain uses TRBV2 with TRBJ2-2, with D perhaps matching TRBD1 (5 bases). CDR3 in DNA: TGTGCCAGCAGTGATTTAGGGGACACCGGGGAGCTGTTTTTT. This gives the protein CASSDLGDTGELFF.